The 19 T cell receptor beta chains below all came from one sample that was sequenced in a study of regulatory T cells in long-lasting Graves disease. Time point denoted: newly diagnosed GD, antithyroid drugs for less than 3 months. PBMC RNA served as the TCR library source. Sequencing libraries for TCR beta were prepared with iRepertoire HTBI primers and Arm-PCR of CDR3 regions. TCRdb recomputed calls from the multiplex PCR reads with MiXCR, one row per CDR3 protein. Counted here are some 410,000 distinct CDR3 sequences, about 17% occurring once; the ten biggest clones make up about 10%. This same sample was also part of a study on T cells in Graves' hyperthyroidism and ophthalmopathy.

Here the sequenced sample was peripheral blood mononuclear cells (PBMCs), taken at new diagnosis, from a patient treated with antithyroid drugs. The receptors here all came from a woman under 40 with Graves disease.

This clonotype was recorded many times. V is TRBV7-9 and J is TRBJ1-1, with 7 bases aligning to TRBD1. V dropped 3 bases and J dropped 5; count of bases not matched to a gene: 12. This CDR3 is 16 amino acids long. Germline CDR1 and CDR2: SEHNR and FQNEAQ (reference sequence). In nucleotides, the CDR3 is TGTGCCAGCAGCTTGGCCGGGACAGCGCAGCCGACTGAAGCTTTCTTT. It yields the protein CASSLAGTAQPTEAFF.

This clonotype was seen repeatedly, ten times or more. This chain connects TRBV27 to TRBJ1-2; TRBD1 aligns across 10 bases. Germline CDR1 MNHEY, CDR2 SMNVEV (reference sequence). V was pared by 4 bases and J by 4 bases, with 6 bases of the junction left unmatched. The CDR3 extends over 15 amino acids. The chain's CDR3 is CASSSTGGPSYGYTF. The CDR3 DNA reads TGTGCCAGCAGTTCGACAGGGGGCCCCTCCTATGGCTACACCTTC.

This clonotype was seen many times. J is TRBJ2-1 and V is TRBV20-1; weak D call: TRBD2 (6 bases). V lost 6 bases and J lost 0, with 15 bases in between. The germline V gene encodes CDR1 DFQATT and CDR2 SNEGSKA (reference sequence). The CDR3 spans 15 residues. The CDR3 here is CSARTSFRSYNEQFF. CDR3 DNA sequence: TGCAGTGCCAGAACTAGCTTCCGCTCCTACAATGAGCAGTTCTTC.

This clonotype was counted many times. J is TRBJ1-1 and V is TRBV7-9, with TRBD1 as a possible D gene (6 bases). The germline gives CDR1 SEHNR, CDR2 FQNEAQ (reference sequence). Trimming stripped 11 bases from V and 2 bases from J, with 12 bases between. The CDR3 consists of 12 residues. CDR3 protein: CALGGQNTEAFF. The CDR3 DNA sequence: TGTGCCCTCGGGGGACAAAACACTGAAGCTTTCTTT. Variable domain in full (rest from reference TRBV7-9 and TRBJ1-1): DTGVSQNPRHKITKRGQNVTFRCDPISEHNRLYWYRQTLGQGPEFLTYFQNEAQLEKSRLLSDRFSAERPKGSFSTLEIQRTEQGDSAMYLCALGGQNTEAFFGQGTRLTVV.

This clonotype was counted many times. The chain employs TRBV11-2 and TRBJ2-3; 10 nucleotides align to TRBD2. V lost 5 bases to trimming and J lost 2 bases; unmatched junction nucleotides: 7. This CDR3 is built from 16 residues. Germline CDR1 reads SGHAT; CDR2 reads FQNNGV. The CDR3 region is CASSILAGGNTDTQYF. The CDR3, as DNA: TGTGCCAGCAGCATTTTAGCGGGAGGTAACACAGATACGCAGTATTTT.

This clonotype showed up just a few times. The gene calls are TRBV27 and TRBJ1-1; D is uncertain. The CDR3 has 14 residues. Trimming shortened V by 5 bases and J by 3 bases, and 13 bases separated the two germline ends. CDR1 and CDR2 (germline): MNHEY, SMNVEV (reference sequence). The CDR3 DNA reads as TGTGCCAGCAGTATCGTGGGGTGGGACACTGAAGCTTTCTTT. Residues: CASSIVGWDTEAFF.

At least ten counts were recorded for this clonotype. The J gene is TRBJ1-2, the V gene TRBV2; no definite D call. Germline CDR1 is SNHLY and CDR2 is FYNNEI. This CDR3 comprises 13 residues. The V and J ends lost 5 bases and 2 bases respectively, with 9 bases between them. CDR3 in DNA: TGTGCCAGCAGTCGGACTGAAAACTATGGCTACACCTTC. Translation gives CASSRTENYGYTF.

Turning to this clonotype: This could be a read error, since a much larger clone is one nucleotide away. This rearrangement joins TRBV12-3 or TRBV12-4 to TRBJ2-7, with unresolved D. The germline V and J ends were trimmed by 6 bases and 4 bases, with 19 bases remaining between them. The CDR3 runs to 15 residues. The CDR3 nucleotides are TGTGCCAGCAGCCGGGCGTTGCGGACGCGGTACGAGCAGTACTTC. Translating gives CASSRALRTRYEQYF.

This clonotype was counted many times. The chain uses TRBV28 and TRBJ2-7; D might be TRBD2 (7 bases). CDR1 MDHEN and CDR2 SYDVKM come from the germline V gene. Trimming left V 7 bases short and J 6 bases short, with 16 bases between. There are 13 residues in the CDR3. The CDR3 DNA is TGTGCCAGCACCTTTCGGGGGGCTGGCGAGCAGTACTTC. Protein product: CASTFRGAGEQYF.

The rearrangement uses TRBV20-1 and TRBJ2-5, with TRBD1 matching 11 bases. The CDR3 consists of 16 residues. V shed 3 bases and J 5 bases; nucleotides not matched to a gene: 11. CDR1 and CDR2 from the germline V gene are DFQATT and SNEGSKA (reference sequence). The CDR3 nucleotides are TGCAGTGCTAGTGGACAGGGGGCGGGAGAGGTCGAGACCCAGTACTTC. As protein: CSASGQGAGEVETQYF.

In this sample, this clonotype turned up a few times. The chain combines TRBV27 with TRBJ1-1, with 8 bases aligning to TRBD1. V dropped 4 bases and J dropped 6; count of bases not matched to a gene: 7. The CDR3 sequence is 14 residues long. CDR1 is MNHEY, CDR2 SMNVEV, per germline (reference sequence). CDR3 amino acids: CASSSGGGQAEAFF. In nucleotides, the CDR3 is TGTGCCAGCAGTTCCGGGGGGGGACAGGCTGAAGCTTTCTTT.

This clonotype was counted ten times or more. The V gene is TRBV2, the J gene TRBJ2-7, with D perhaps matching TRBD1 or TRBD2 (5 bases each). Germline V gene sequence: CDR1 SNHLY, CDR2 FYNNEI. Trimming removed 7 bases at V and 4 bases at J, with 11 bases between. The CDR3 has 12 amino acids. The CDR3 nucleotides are TGTGCCAGCACCAGGGACGGATACGAGCAGTACTTC. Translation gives CASTRDGYEQYF.

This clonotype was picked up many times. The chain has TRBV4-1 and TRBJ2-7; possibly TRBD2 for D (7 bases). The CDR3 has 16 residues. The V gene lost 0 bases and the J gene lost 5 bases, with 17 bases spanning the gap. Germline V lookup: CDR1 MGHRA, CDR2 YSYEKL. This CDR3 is CASSQDPGGRGHEQYF. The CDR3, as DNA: TGCGCCAGCAGCCAAGACCCCGGGGGGCGCGGCCACGAGCAGTACTTC.

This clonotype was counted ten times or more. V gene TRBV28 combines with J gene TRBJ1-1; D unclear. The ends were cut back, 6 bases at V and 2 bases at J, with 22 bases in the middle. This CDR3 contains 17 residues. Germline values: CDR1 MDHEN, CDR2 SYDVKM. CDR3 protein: CASSQNKVWYGNTEAFF. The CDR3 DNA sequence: TGTGCCAGCAGCCAGAACAAAGTGTGGTACGGAAACACTGAAGCTTTCTTT.

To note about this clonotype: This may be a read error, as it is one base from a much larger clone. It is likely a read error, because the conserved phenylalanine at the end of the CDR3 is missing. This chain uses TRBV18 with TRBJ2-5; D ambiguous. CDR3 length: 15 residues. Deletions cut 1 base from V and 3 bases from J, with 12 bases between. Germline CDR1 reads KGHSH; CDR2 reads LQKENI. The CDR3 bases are TGTGCCAGCTCACCACTAGGATTGGCAGAAGAGACCCAGTACCTC. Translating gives CASSPLGLAEETQYL.

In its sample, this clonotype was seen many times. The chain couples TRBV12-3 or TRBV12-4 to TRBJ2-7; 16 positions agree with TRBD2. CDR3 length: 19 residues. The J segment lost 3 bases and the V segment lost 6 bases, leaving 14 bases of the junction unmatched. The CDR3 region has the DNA TGTGCCAGCAGACAACCGCCGGGACTAGCGGGAGGGCCAAACTACGAGCAGTACTTC. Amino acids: CASRQPPGLAGGPNYEQYF.

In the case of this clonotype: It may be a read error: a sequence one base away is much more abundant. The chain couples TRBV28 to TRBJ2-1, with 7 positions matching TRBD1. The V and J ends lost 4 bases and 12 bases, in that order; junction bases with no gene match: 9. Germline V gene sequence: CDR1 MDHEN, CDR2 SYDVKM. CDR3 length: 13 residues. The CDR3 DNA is TGTGCCAGCAGTTGGGACAGAGGTCCTGGGCAGTTCTTC. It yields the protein CASSWDRGPGQFF.

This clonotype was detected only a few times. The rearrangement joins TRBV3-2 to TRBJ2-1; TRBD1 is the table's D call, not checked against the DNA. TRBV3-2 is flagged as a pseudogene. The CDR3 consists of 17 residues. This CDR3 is CASSQNLDRQACNEQFF. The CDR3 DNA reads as TGTGCCAGCAGCCAAAACCTAGACAGGCAGGCGTGCAATGAGCAGTTCTTC.

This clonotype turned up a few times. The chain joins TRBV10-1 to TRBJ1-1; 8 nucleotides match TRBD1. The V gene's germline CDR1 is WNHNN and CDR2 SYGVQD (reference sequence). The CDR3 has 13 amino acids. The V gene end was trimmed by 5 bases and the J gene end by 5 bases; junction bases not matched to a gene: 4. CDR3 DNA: TGCGCCAGCAGTATTTACAGGGGGACTGAAGCTTTCTTT. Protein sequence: CASSIYRGTEAFF.